This T cell receptor (beta chain) originates from a study of identical twins (dated by TCRdb to about 2016). For the wider study: To test whether fetal clonotypes persist, the study used deep sequencing on TCR alpha and beta repertoires from monozygotic twins, unrelated adults of various ages, and cord blood. Replicate twin experiments were performed at different times using different library preparation protocols to rule out contamination. Findings and caveats that apply to the study as a whole: Out-of-frame TCR alpha sharing in monozygotic twins was systematically underestimated by recombination models, whereas sharing between unrelated individuals was in agreement with the recombination models. Fewer insertions were carried by abundant cord blood beta clonotypes; a weaker similar trend was observed in young adult naive repertoires, while no such trend was observed in memory repertoires. Because the same donors could not be followed over many years, the conclusions relied on cross-sectional statistical analysis. A weaker excess of twin sharing was found in beta out-of-frame sequences because the signal-to-noise ratio was lowered by fewer shared sequences. Compared with coincidental sharing between unrelated individuals, out-of-frame TCR alpha sequences shared between twins had an excess of sequences with low generation probability. Zero-insertion analyses could be partly confounded by invariant T cells such as MAIT and iNKT, though diverse VJ usage argued against such confounding for most clonotypes.

Details on this clonotype: Its specific antigen is unknown. Per-nucleotide qualities are absent, and no much larger clonotype sits a single base away.

Libraries were constructed by 5' RACE. The sequencer listed for this sample is Illumina HiSeq 2000. A universal primer binding site was added through template switching, and the final cDNA carried a unique molecular identifier so that TCR cDNA molecules could be counted accurately. First-strand cDNA for TCR alpha and beta chains was synthesized from specific primers in the conserved constant-segment region. To control for contamination, each cDNA library was double barcoded with a SMART-Mk sample barcode plus Illumina barcodes. Two successive PCR steps introduced TruSeq adapter sequences along with Illumina sample barcodes. The Illumina HiSeq platform was used with custom primers to sequence TCR alpha and beta cDNA libraries. The authors processed their data as follows. MiGEC was used to process raw reads and extract unique molecular identifiers, and MiXCR was used to find CDR3 positions. Recombination models were inferred per individual with the repgenHMM and IGoR tools using an EM algorithm. The analysis of shared clonotypes was done with the tcR package in R, with sharing normalized by the product of cloneset sizes. Out-of-frame nonproductive sequences were analyzed to study raw recombination free of thymic and clonal selection effects. TCRdb trimmed public reads at Q25 via fastp, called clones via MiXCR and kept in-frame beta chains. Each entry merges the rows of one CDR3 protein and shows their most common DNA and genes. In this record, the V and J calls reflect TCRdb's handling and not the investigators' own analysis. The sample yields just under 650,000 distinct CDR3 sequences; just over 7% were counted once. The ten largest clones capture 1.6% of the sample.

Only healthy Caucasian donors were included. The twin cohort comprised three pairs of female monozygotic twins, all aged roughly 18 to 30 years. Peripheral blood mononuclear cells were used as the source from which RNA for TCR libraries was isolated. The CDR3, cysteine through phenylalanine, is 16 amino acids long. Solely the CDR3 DNA is kept, with 48 bases framed from the first base. CDR1 and CDR2 were assigned from the germline V gene (reference sequence) as SEHNR and FQNEAQ. From V the trimming removes 2 bases and from J it removes 5 bases, while the gene matches leave 6 bases of the junction unaccounted for. A further study also used this sample, focusing on yellow fever vaccine responses in identical twins. The second paper states: According to the authors, the vaccine-induced T cell response in identical twins seemed to be partly convergent and partly specific to each individual. In the study, vaccine-responding T cell clones were precisely tracked in identical twins.

The sample was PBMCs. The chain couples TRBV7-9 to TRBJ2-3; 11 bases in between match TRBD2. The clonotype comes from a woman between 18 and 29 years old in good health. The CDR3 region: CASSLSLAGVVDTQYF. The DNA sequence is given as TGTGCCAGCAGCTTATCACTAGCGGGAGTAGTAGATACGCAGTATTTT.